The 2 T cell receptor beta chains listed next were all sequenced from one sample in a study of cytomegalovirus exposure and HLA in healthy donors. In the PCR, 60 Vbeta and 13 Jbeta primers were used. Assay used: immunoSEQ multiplex PCR; TCRdb lists only in-frame clones, some missing. The table lists fewer than 200,000 clones, about 80% of them singletons. Sequences were obtained from PBMCs. The receptors shown here come from a woman aged 50 to 65 in good health and CMV-seronegative.

The chain links TRBV7-2 to TRBJ1-2, with 8 bases identical to TRBD1. Trimming removed 0 bases from V and 4 bases from J; junction bases left unmatched: 7. The CDR3 totals 16 residues. CDR1 and CDR2 from the germline V gene are SGHTA and FQGNSA. CDR3 DNA sequence: TGTGCCAGCAGCTTAGCCTCGACAGGGGAGGGCTATGGCTACACCTTC. Translation: CASSLASTGEGYGYTF.

There are a few counts of this clone. The chain carries TRBV9 and TRBJ2-7; 7 nucleotides line up with TRBD2. Trimming at V came to 4 bases and at J to 2 bases, leaving 9 bases not matched to a gene. CDR3 size: 15 residues. Germline V gene lookup returns CDR1 SGDLS and CDR2 YYNGEE. The CDR3 nucleotides are TGTGCCAGCAGCCCCCGGGCTAGCGGAACCTACGAGCAGTACTTC. It translates to CASSPRASGTYEQYF.